What follows describes a single TCR beta chain. The data stem from a study of early T cells in non-severe SARS-CoV-2 infection. On the study more broadly: Unsorted whole blood bulk RNA was sequenced, with unpaired chains.

Unique molecular identifiers were attached to individual cDNA molecules. TCRdb reprocessed the 5' RACE reads with MiXCR, giving one entry per CDR3 protein. This table holds under 60,000 distinct CDR3 sequences, under 9% found once. The receptor's source is an adult who was a healthcare worker with PCR-confirmed SARS-CoV-2 infection or an uninfected control (not recorded which). Sequences were derived from whole blood, sampled at baseline.

CDR3 residues: CASSLVLAGGADTQYF. The CDR3 coding sequence is TGCGCCAGCAGCTTGGTTCTCGCGGGAGGAGCAGATACGCAGTATTTT. The V and J genes are TRBV5-1 and TRBJ2-3, with TRBD2 matching over 8 bases. Germline V gene lookup returns CDR1 SGHRS and CDR2 YFSETQ. CDR3 length equals 16 residues. V was clipped by 0 bases and J by 4 bases; unmatched bases: 7.